The 6 T cell receptor beta chains below come from one sample, sequenced in a study of cytomegalovirus exposure and HLA in healthy donors. The PCR made use of 60 Vbeta and 13 Jbeta primers. Method: immunoSEQ multiplex PCR; TCRdb's copy keeps in-frame clones and lacks some. The sample data list some 70,000 clones. Sequenced input: PBMCs. These receptors originate from a boy aged 10-17 years in good health and CMV-seronegative.

V usage is TRBV4-2 and J usage is TRBJ2-5; tentative D call: TRBD1 (5 bases). CDR3 length equals 14 residues. V gave up 0 bases and J gave up 3 bases, with 8 bases separating them. CDR1 and CDR2 from the germline V gene are LGHNA and YNFKEQ. The CDR3 DNA is TGTGCCAGCAGCCAAGATCTCAGGGAAGAGACCCAGTACTTC. As protein: CASSQDLREETQYF.

The chain combines TRBV4-1 with TRBJ1-4; no definite D call. Germline values: CDR1 MGHRA, CDR2 YSYEKL. The V end lost 4 bases, the J end lost 6 bases, and 12 bases lay between the germline ends. The length of the CDR3 is 14 residues. Written as DNA, the CDR3 is TGCGCCAGCAGCCGAGGAGGAGACGATGAAAAACTGTTTTTT. This sequence encodes CASSRGGDDEKLFF.

The V gene is TRBV4-1, the J gene TRBJ1-6; D is perhaps TRBD1 (5 bases). The length of the CDR3 is 17 residues. The germline CDR1 and CDR2 sequences are MGHRA and YSYEKL. Trimming took off 1 base at V and 10 bases at J, with 20 bases between the two ends. Here the CDR3 reads CASSQVDLGLHTSPLHF. The CDR3 region has the DNA TGCGCCAGCAGCCAAGTCGATCTGGGACTACATACATCACCCCTCCACTTT.

The V call is TRBV6-1, the J call TRBJ1-6; D is undetermined. Germline V gene lookup returns CDR1 MNHNS and CDR2 SASEGT. The V gene lost 2 bases and the J gene lost 7 bases, with 9 bases spanning the gap. This CDR3 spans 14 amino acids. Here the CDR3 reads CASSELGGNSPLHF. The CDR3 nucleotides read TGTGCCAGCAGTGAACTTGGAGGAAATTCACCCCTCCACTTT.

The chain recombines TRBV19 with TRBJ1-1; 11 nucleotides match TRBD1. The V gene end was trimmed by 5 bases and the J gene end by 4 bases; junction bases not matched to a gene: 9. This CDR3 is built from 16 residues. Per germline, CDR1 LNHDA and CDR2 SQIVND (reference sequence). DNA for the CDR3: TGTGCCAGTAGTCCAGGACAGGGGGCGGTTAGCACTGAAGCTTTCTTT. Protein sequence: CASSPGQGAVSTEAFF.

CDR3 loop: CASSLESGPSYEQYF. Written as DNA, the CDR3 is TGCGCCAGCAGCTTGGAGAGTGGGCCCTCCTACGAGCAGTACTTC. This chain links TRBV5-1 with TRBJ2-7; D not resolved. Germline values: CDR1 SGHRS, CDR2 YFSETQ. The CDR3 consists of 15 residues. V was cut by 0 bases and J by 0 bases, with 10 bases left in between.